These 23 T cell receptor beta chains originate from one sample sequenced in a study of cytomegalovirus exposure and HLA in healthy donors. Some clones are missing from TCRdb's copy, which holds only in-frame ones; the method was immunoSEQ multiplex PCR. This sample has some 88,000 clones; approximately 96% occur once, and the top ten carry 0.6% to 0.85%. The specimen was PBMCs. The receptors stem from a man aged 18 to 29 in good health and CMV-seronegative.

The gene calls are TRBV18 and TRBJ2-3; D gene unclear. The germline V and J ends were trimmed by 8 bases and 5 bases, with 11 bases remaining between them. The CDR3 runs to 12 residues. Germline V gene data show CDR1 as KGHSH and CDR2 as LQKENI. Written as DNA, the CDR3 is TGTGCCAGCGCCCTCACGGGAGATACGCAGTATTTT. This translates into CASALTGDTQYF.

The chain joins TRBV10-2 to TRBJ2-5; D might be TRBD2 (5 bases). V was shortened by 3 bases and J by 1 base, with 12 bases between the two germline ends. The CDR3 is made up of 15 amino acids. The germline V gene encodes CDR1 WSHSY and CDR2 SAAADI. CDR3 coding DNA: TGCGCCAGCAGTGACGTGGGAGTGGCCCAAGAGACCCAGTACTTC. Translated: CASSDVGVAQETQYF.

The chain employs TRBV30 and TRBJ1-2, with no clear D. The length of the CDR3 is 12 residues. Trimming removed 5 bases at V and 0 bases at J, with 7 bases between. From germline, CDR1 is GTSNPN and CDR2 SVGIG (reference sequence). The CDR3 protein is CAWLGTNYGYTF. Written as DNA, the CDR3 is TGTGCCTGGCTCGGGACTAACTATGGCTACACCTTC.

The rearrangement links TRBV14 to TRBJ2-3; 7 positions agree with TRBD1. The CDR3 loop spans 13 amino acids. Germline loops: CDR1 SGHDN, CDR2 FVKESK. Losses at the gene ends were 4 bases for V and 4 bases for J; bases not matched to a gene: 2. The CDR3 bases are TGTGCCAGCAGCCTCGACAGGGCAGATACGCAGTATTTT. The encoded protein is CASSLDRADTQYF.

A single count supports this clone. CDR3 sequence: CASSLTGGGYTF. The CDR3 DNA reads TGTGCCAGCAGCTTGACAGGGGGTGGCTACACCTTC. The chain employs TRBV5-8 and TRBJ1-2; TRBD1 agrees at 8 bases. The germline CDR1 and CDR2 sequences are SGHTS and YDEGEE. The CDR3 length is 12 residues. With V trimmed by 1 base and J by 7 bases, 0 bases remained unmatched. The complete variable domain, with remaining parts taken from reference TRBV5-8 and TRBJ1-2, reads EAGVTQSPTHLIKTRGQQATLRCSPISGHTSVYWYQQALGLGLQFLLWYDEGEERNRGNFPPRFSGRQFPNYSSELNVNALELEDSALYLCASSLTGGGYTFGSGTRLTVV.

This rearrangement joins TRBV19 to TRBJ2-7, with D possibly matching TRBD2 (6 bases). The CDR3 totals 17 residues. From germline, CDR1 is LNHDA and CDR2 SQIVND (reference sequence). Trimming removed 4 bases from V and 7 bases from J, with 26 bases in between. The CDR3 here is CASSSIWAGPLIGEQYF. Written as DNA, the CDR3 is TGTGCCAGTAGTAGTATATGGGCGGGGCCGCTTATCGGGGAGCAGTACTTC.

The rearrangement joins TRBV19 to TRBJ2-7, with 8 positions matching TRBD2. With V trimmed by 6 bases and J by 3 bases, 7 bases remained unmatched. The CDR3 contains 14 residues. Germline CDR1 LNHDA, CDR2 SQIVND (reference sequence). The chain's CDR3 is CASRDLAGSYEQYF. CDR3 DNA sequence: TGTGCCAGTAGGGATTTAGCGGGGAGCTACGAGCAGTACTTC.

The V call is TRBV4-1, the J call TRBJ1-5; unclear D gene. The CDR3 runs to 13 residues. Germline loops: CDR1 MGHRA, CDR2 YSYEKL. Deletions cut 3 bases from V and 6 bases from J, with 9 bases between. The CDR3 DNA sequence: TGCGCCAGCAGCCAGAGGTATAGTCAGCCCCAGCATTTT. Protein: CASSQRYSQPQHF.

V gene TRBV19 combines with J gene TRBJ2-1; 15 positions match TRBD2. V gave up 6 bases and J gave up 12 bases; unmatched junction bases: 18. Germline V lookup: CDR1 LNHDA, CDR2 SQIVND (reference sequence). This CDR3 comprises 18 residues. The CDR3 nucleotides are TGTGCCAGTAGCAAAGGACAAGAAAGGACTAGCGGGAGGGCAGGGCAGTTCTTC. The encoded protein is CASSKGQERTSGRAGQFF.

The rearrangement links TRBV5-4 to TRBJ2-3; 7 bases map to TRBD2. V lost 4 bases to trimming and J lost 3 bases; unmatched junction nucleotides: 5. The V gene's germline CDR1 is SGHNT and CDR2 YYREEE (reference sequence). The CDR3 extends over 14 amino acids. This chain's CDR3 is CASSTRDYTDTQYF. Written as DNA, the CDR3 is TGTGCCAGCAGCACAAGGGACTATACAGATACGCAGTATTTT.

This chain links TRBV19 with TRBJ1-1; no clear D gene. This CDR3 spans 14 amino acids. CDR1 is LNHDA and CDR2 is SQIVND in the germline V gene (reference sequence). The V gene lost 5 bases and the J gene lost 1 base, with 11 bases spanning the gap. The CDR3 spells CASSAKRGNTEAFF. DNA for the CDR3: TGTGCCAGTAGTGCAAAACGCGGGAACACTGAAGCTTTCTTT.

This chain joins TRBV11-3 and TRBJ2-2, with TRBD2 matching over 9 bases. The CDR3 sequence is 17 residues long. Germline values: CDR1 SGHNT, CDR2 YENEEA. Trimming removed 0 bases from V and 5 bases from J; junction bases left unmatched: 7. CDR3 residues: CASSLDALAGYTGELFF. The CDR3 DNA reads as TGTGCCAGCAGCTTAGACGCGCTAGCGGGATATACCGGGGAGCTGTTTTTT.

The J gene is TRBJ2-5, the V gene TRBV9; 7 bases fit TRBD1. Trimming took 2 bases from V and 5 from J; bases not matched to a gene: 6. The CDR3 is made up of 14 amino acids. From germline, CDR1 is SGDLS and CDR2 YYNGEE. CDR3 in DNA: TGTGCCAGCAGCGTCACAGGGGATAAGGAGACCCAGTACTTC. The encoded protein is CASSVTGDKETQYF. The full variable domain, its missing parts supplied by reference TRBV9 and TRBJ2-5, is DSGVTQTPKHLITATGQRVTLRCSPRSGDLSVYWYQQSLDQGLQFLIQYYNGEERAKGNILERFSAQQFPDLHSELNLSSLELGDSALYFCASSVTGDKETQYFGPGTRLLVL.

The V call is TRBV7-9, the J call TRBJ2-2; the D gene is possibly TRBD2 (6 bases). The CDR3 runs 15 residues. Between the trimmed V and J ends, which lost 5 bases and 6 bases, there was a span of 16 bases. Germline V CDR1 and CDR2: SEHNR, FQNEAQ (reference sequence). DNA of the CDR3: TGTGCCAGCAGCCAGGGACTCACCCCCCCCGGGGAGCTGTTTTTT. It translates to CASSQGLTPPGELFF.

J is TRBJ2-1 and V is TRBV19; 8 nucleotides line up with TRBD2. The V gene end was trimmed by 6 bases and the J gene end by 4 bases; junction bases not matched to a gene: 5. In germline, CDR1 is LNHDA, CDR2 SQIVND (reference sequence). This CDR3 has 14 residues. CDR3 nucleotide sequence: TGTGCCAGTAGCTCTAGCGGGCCTTACAATGAGCAGTTCTTC. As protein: CASSSSGPYNEQFF.

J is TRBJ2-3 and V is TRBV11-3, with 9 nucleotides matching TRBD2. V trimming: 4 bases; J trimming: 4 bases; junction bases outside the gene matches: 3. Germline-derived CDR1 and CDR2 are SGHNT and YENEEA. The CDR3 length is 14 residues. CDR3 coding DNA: TGTGCCAGCAGCTGGGGACTAGCTGCAGATACGCAGTATTTT. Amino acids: CASSWGLAADTQYF.

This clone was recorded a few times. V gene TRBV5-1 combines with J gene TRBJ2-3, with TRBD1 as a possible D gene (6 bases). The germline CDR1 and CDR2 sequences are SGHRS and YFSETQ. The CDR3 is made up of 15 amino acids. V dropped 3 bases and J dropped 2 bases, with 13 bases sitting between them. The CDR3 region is CASSSGQSITDTQYF. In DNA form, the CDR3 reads TGCGCCAGCAGCTCCGGACAGTCTATCACAGATACGCAGTATTTT. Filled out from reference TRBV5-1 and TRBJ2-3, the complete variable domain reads KAGVTQTPRYLIKTRGQQVTLSCSPISGHRSVSWYQQTPGQGLQFLFEYFSETQRNKGNFPGRFSGRQFSNSRSEMNVSTLELGDSALYLCASSSGQSITDTQYFGPGTRLTVL.

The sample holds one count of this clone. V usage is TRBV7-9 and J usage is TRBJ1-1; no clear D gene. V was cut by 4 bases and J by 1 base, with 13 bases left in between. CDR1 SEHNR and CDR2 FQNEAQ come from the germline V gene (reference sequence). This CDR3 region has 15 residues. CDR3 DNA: TGTGCCAGCAGCTCAGGTGCCTGGCGGAACACTGAAGCTTTCTTT. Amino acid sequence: CASSSGAWRNTEAFF.

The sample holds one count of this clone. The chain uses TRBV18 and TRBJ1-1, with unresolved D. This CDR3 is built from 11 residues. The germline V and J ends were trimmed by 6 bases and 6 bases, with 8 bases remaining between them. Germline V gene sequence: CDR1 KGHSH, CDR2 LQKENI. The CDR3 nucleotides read TGTGCCAGCTCTCCGAGTCCTGAAGCTTTCTTT. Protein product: CASSPSPEAFF.

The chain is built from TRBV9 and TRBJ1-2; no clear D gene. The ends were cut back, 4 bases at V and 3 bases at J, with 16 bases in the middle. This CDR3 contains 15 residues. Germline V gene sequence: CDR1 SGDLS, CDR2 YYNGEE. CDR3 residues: CASSPQARRDYGYTF. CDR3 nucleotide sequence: TGTGCCAGCAGCCCCCAGGCCAGGAGGGACTATGGCTACACCTTC.

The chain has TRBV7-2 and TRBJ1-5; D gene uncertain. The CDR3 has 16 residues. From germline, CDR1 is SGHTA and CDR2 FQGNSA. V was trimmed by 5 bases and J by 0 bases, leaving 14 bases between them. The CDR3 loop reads CASSQVRSDSNQPQHF. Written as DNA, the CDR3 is TGTGCCAGCAGCCAGGTCAGGTCAGATAGCAATCAGCCCCAGCATTTT.

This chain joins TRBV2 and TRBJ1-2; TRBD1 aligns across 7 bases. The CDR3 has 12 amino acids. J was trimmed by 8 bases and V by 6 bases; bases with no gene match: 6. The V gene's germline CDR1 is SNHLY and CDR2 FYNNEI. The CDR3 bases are TGTGCCAGCAGGAGGAGGGGGCTCGGCTACACCTTC. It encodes CASRRRGLGYTF.

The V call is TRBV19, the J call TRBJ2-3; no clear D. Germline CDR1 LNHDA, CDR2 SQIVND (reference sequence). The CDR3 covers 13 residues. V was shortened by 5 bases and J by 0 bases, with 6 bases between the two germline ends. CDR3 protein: CASSVESTDTQYF. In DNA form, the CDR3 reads TGTGCCAGTAGTGTGGAGAGCACAGATACGCAGTATTTT.